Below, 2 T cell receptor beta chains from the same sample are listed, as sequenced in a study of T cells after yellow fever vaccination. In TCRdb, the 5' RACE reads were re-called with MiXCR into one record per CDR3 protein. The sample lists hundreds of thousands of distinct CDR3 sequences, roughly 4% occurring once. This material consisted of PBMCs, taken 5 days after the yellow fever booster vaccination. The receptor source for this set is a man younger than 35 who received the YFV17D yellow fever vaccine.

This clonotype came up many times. The CDR3: CATLPETSGGLNEQYV. The CDR3 DNA is TGTGCCACCCTACCCGAAACTAGCGGGGGGCTCAACGAGCAGTACGTC. The chain couples TRBV28 to TRBJ2-7; TRBD2 matches 12 bases. The CDR3 consists of 16 residues. The ends lost 10 bases at V and 5 bases at J; junction bases unmatched: 15. The V gene's germline CDR1 is MDHEN and CDR2 SYDVKM.

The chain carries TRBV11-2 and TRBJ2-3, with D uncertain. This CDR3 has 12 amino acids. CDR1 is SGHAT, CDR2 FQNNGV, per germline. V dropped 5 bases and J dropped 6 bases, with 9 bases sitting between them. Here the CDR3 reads CASSTRVDTQYF. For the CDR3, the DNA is TGTGCCAGCAGCACAAGAGTGGATACGCAGTATTTT.